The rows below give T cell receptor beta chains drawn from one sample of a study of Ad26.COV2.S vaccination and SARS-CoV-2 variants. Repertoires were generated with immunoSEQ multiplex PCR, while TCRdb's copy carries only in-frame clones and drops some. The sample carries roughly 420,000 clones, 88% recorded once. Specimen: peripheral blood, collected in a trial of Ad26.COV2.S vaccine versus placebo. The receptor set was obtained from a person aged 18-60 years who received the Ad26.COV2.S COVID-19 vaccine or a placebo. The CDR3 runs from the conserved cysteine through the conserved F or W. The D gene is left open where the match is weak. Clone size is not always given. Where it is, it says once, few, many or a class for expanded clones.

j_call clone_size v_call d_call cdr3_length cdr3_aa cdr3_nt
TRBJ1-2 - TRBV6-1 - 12 CASSSDNYGYTF TGTGCCAGCAGTTCTGATAACTATGGCTACACCTTC
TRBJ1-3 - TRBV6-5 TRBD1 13 CASSRDRTNTIYF TGTGCCAGCAGCCGGGACAGAACCAACACCATATATTTT
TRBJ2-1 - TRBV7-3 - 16 CASSLRAGASYNEQFF TGTGCCAGCAGCTTAAGGGCGGGGGCCTCCTACAATGAGCAGTTCTTC
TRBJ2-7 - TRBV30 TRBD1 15 CAWTPDRVASYEQYF TGTGCCTGGACCCCGGACAGGGTAGCATCCTACGAGCAGTACTTC
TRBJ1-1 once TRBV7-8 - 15 CASSYERGFDTEAFF TGTGCCAGCAGCTACGAACGTGGGTTTGACACTGAAGCTTTCTTT
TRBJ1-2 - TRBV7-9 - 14 CASSPGGGNYGYTF TGTGCCAGCAGCCCGGGAGGGGGGAACTATGGCTACACCTTC
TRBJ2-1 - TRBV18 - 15 CASSMTGSSYNEQFF TGTGCCAGCTCCATGACTGGGAGCTCCTACAATGAGCAGTTCTTC
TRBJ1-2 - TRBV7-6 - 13 CASSTRTGGGYTF TGTGCCAGCAGCACGCGGACGGGAGGAGGCTACACCTTC
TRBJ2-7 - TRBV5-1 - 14 CASSLGVSLDEQYF TGCGCCAGCAGCTTGGGGGTCAGCTTAGACGAGCAGTACTTC
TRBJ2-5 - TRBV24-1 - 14 CATSALGTLETQYF TGTGCCACCAGTGCTCTTGGGACTCTTGAGACCCAGTACTTC
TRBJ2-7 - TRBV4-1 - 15 CASSHQLQAAYEQYF TGCGCCAGCAGCCATCAATTGCAGGCAGCCTACGAGCAGTACTTC
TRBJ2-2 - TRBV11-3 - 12 CASSPNTGELFF TGTGCCAGCAGCCCGAACACCGGGGAGCTGTTTTTT
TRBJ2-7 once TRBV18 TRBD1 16 CASSPRRTGGSYEQYF TGTGCCAGCTCACCTCGGAGGACAGGGGGCTCCTACGAGCAGTACTTC
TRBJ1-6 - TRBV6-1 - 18 CASSAPNTGFSYNSPLHF TGTGCCAGCAGTGCACCCAATACGGGGTTCTCCTATAATTCACCCCTCCACTTT
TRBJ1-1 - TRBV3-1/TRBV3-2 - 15 CASSQAFPGNTEAFF TGTGCCAGCAGCCAAGCATTCCCCGGGAACACTGAAGCTTTCTTT
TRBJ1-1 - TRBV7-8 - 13 CASSFKRDTEAFF TGTGCCAGCAGCTTCAAACGGGACACTGAAGCTTTCTTT
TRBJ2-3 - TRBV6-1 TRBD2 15 CASSELAGGPDTQYF TGTGCCAGCAGTGAATTAGCGGGGGGTCCAGATACGCAGTATTTT
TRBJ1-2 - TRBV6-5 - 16 CASSYSRVGGRDGYTF TGTGCCAGCAGTTACTCGAGGGTAGGAGGCCGCGATGGCTACACCTTC
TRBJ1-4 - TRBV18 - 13 CASSERDFEKLFF TGTGCCAGCTCGGAGAGGGACTTTGAAAAACTGTTTTTT
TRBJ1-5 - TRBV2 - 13 CASKRDSNQPQHF TGTGCCAGCAAAAGGGATAGCAATCAGCCCCAGCATTTT
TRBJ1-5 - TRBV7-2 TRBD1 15 CASSWGQGGNQPQHF TGTGCCAGCAGCTGGGGACAGGGGGGCAATCAGCCCCAGCATTTT
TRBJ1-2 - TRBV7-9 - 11 CASSLEGGYTF TGTGCCAGCAGCTTAGAGGGCGGCTACACCTTC
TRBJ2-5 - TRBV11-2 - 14 CASSFGVYQETQYF TGTGCCAGCAGTTTCGGGGTTTACCAAGAGACCCAGTACTTC
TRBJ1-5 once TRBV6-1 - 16 CASSGQGWYSNQPQHF TGTGCCAGCAGTGGTCAGGGTTGGTATAGCAATCAGCCCCAGCATTTT
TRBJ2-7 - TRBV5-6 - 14 CASSRHGSSYEQYF TGTGCCAGCAGCCGCCATGGGTCTTCCTACGAGCAGTACTTC
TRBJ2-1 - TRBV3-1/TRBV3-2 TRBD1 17 CASSQDPRGLPYNEQFF TGTGCCAGCAGCCAAGATCCGAGGGGGCTCCCGTACAATGAGCAGTTCTTC
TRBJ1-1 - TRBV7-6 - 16 CASSLAREGMNTEAFF TGTGCCAGCAGCTTAGCGCGGGAGGGGATGAACACTGAAGCTTTCTTT
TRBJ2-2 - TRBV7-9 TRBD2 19 CASSFPLRLAGGGTGELFF TGTGCCAGCAGCTTCCCCCTCAGACTAGCGGGGGGTGGCACCGGGGAGCTGTTTTTT